This is a list of T cell receptor beta chains from one sample in a study of cytomegalovirus exposure and HLA in healthy donors. Generated by immunoSEQ multiplex PCR, the TCRdb table keeps only in-frame clones and is missing some. This sample yields 150,000 to 200,000 clones, of which 77% are seen a single time; roughly 3% belongs to the top ten. Sequencing input: PBMCs. These receptors came from a female donor in good health and CMV-seronegative. The CDR3 runs from the conserved cysteine through the conserved F or W. D genes are given only for firm matches.

v_call,d_call,j_call,cdr3_nt,cdr3_aa
TRBV28,.,TRBJ1-2,TGTGCCAGCAGTCACCTGAGCTATGGCTACACCTTC,CASSHLSYGYTF
TRBV7-3,.,TRBJ2-2,TGTGCCAGCACCGCGGTGGGGAACACCGGGGAGCTGTTTTTT,CASTAVGNTGELFF
TRBV20-1,.,TRBJ2-4,TGCAGTGCCGGAGAGGACATTCAGTACTTC,CSAGEDIQYF
TRBV5-5,TRBD1,TRBJ1-5,TGTGCCAGCAGCGGGGGGACAGGGACGATTCAGCCCCAGCATTTT,CASSGGTGTIQPQHF
TRBV19,.,TRBJ1-1,TGTGCCAGTAGTATAGACATTTACACTGAAGCTTTCTTT,CASSIDIYTEAFF
TRBV11-2,.,TRBJ2-1,TGTGCCAGCAGCTTAGTTTTTTCGGGAGTCTACAATGAGCAGTTCTTC,CASSLVFSGVYNEQFF
TRBV5-1,.,TRBJ2-5,TGCGCCAGCAGCGAGGACAGCCCCCTACAAGAGACCCAGTACTTC,CASSEDSPLQETQYF
TRBV5-4,.,TRBJ2-7,TGTGCCAGCAGCTTGCAGGCCCGGTCCTACGAGCAGTACTTC,CASSLQARSYEQYF
TRBV27,.,TRBJ2-3,TGTGCCACTCGGAGGGGGGGCTCTAGCACAGATACGCAGTATTTT,CATRRGGSSTDTQYF
TRBV9,TRBD2,TRBJ2-7,TGTGCCAGCAGTGAAAGAGGTGGGCGGGAGCAGAGCGAGCAGTACTTC,CASSERGGREQSEQYF